What follows is one TCR beta chain and its context. The target of this receptor is not known. No base-level quality is on record; no much larger clone is a single base apart. This sample was taken from a study of response to subunit inactivated influenza vaccine listed by TCRdb under 2018. At the level of the whole study: Deep quantitative T cell receptor repertoire profiling was used in the study to track responses to a trivalent subunit inactivated influenza vaccine.

Beyond this particular receptor, the publication reports: According to the authors, only a limited number of new T cells may be recruited by each seasonal influenza vaccination.

Libraries came from RT-PCR. The sequencer was an Illumina HiSeq 2500. The public sequencing data were trimmed at Q25 with fastp and processed into clonotypes with MiXCR by TCRdb, which kept only in-frame beta chains. Each CDR3 protein gets just one entry, which takes the most common genes and DNA from the rows behind it. The sample records fewer than 550,000 distinct CDR3 sequences, over 25% of which are singletons. The top ten clonotypes cover 1.9% of the sample. V is clipped by 0 bases and J by 7 bases, and the sequence between their germline boundaries is 15 bases long. As encoded in the germline V gene, CDR1 is MNHEY while CDR2 is SVGAGI. Counted from cysteine to phenylalanine, this CDR3 has 15 amino acids. Only the CDR3 part of the read is kept: 45 bases, read in frame from the first base.

The receptor's source is a man aged 45-65 years who received an inactivated influenza vaccine. Donor details come from another sample of the same person, matched by shared clones. The sequencing used CD4+ T cells sorted from PBMCs, collected around 5 days after vaccination. The V gene is TRBV6-5 and the J gene is TRBJ1-2; too little of a D gene remains to name it. This receptor carries the CDR3 CASSYSAAPTGGYTF. The DNA sequence is as follows: TGTGCCAGCAGTTACTCGGCCGCCCCGACGGGTGGCTACACCTTC.